The clone carrying this TCR beta chain was seen only a few times. Genomic DNA per cell subset filled all wells of several immunoSEQ plates. In the study's own analysis: Filtering of immunoSEQ junctional sequences could not match full-length read filtering. TCRdb keeps only in-frame clones here, not all; method: immunoSEQ multiplex PCR. The V and J calls and clone size are taken from that table; D and trimming were inferred from the DNA. The sample comprises some 2,100,000 clones, approximately 96% of which are singletons, and roughly 0.13% rests with the top ten. This sample was taken from a study of shared clonotypes between healthy human individuals. Study-level background: Used for every donor were three CD4 naive, three CD4 memory, two CD8 naive and one CD8 memory plate.

This clonotype was obtained from a man between 18 and 35 years old in good health. The specimen was naive CD4+ T cells sorted from blood. Stated subset: CD45RA+ positively selected.

The CDR3 DNA follows: TGTGCCAGCAGCAGTGGGACACTCTATAATTCACCCCTCCACTTT. Its translation is CASSSGTLYNSPLHF. The rearrangement uses TRBV6-5 and TRBJ1-6; the D gene is possibly TRBD1 (6 bases). The V end lost 6 bases, the J end lost 3 bases, and 12 bases lay between the germline ends. CDR1 and CDR2 (germline): MNHEY, SVGAGI. The length of the CDR3 is 15 residues.